These 30 T cell receptor beta chains share one sample of origin, sequenced in a study of patients and donors after allogeneic stem cell transplantation. TCRdb re-called the RT-PCR reads through MiXCR, storing one row per CDR3 protein. The table lists about a million distinct CDR3 sequences, roughly 18% of them singletons. Sequencing was performed on blood, either unsorted or a sorted T cell fraction (not recorded which). The source of these receptors is a human donor who was either an allogeneic HSCT recipient or a stem cell or donor lymphocyte infusion donor (not recorded which). It is not recorded whose cells these are; they may come from a transplant donor.

This clonotype was detected only a few times. The rearrangement joins TRBV29-1 to TRBJ2-1; tentative D call: TRBD1 (8 bases). This CDR3 contains 17 residues. The germline V and J ends were trimmed by 4 bases and 2 bases, with 21 bases remaining between them. Germline loops: CDR1 SQVTM, CDR2 ANQGSEA. The CDR3 here is CSVVPGRGTGPYNEQFF. The CDR3 DNA sequence: TGCAGCGTTGTACCGGGGCGGGGGACAGGCCCCTACAATGAGCAGTTCTTC.

The V call is TRBV7-8, the J call TRBJ2-1; 7 bases map to TRBD2. V lost 5 bases, J lost 4 bases, and 17 bases stayed unmatched. The CDR3 extends over 18 amino acids. CDR1 is SGHVS and CDR2 is FQNEAQ in the germline V gene. This CDR3 reads CASSPRAGLASGYNEQFF. The DNA of the CDR3 is TGTGCCAGCAGCCCCCGAGCGGGACTTGCTTCGGGGTACAATGAGCAGTTCTTC.

This clonotype was counted a few times. The chain links TRBV2 to TRBJ1-4, with D uncertain. Germline-derived CDR1 and CDR2 are SNHLY and FYNNEI. The CDR3 is 16 amino acids. V lost 2 bases, J lost 4 bases, and 14 bases lay in between. CDR3 sequence reads: CASSEPSSSINEKLFF. The CDR3 DNA reads as TGTGCCAGCAGTGAACCCTCATCAAGTATTAATGAAAAACTGTTTTTT.

This clonotype was observed a handful of times. The chain carries TRBV4-1 and TRBJ2-3, with 7 bases identical to TRBD2. The V segment lost 1 base and the J segment 12 bases; nucleotides outside the gene matches: 4. The CDR3 is 12 amino acids. In germline, CDR1 is MGHRA, CDR2 YSYEKL. The chain's CDR3 is CASSQGTRPQYF. As DNA, the CDR3 is TGCGCCAGCAGCCAAGGGACTAGACCACAGTATTTT.

V gene TRBV5-1 combines with J gene TRBJ2-5; 9 nucleotides line up with TRBD1. The CDR3 covers 15 residues. After removal of 2 bases from V and 5 bases from J, the junction contained 7 bases not matched to a gene. CDR1 SGHRS and CDR2 YFSETQ come from the germline V gene. Written as DNA, the CDR3 is TGCGCCAGCAGCTTAACAGGGGGCGCGGGGGAGACCCAGTACTTC. This translates into CASSLTGGAGETQYF.

This clonotype has more than one count but fewer than ten. The rearrangement joins TRBV27 to TRBJ2-7, with 9 bases matching TRBD2. The CDR3 extends over 17 amino acids. The germline CDR1 and CDR2 sequences are MNHEY and SMNVEV (reference sequence). V lost 5 bases, J lost 3 bases, and 14 bases stayed unmatched. The CDR3 coding sequence is TGTGCCAGCAGTCCATCCCTAGGCGGGGGGGCCGGCTACGAGCAGTACTTC. Its protein is CASSPSLGGGAGYEQYF.

This clonotype was observed a few times. This chain uses TRBV7-9 with TRBJ1-1; no firm D call. The V gene's germline CDR1 is SEHNR and CDR2 FQNEAQ (reference sequence). V was pared by 1 base and J by 1 base, with 13 bases between. CDR3 length equals 16 residues. The CDR3 sequence: CASSLGMSPRNTEAFF. CDR3 sequence (DNA): TGTGCCAGCAGCTTAGGGATGTCACCAAGGAACACTGAAGCTTTCTTT.

This clonotype was counted ten times or more. This sequence joins TRBV18 and TRBJ1-1; 9 bases agree with TRBD1. The CDR3 consists of 15 residues. Germline CDR1 and CDR2: KGHSH and LQKENI. Trimming at V came to 3 bases and at J to 4 bases, leaving 6 bases not matched to a gene. The CDR3 DNA follows: TGTGCCAGCTCACCGCTTGGACAGGGGTCCACTGAAGCTTTCTTT. This codes for CASSPLGQGSTEAFF.

The rearrangement uses TRBV6-2 or TRBV6-3 and TRBJ2-5; D remains unclear. Between the trimmed V and J ends, which lost 2 bases and 7 bases, there was a span of 11 bases. CDR3 length: 13 amino acids. The germline gives CDR1 MNHEY, CDR2 SVGEGT. The CDR3 coding sequence is TGTGCCAGCAGTTACGGGCCAACGACGACCCAGTACTTC. This gives the protein CASSYGPTTTQYF.

This clonotype was counted once. The chain combines TRBV4-3 with TRBJ1-1; TRBD1 aligns across 10 bases. V lost 4 bases and J lost 7; bases outside the gene matches: 6. Germline-derived CDR1 and CDR2 are LGHNA and YSLEER. This CDR3 spans 14 amino acids. The CDR3 bases are TGCGCCAGCAGCCGGGACAGGGGATATAGTGAAGCTTTCTTT. Its translation: CASSRDRGYSEAFF.

This clonotype has only a few counts. The junction shows a germline mismatch at one end, possibly a read error. V gene TRBV4-1 combines with J gene TRBJ2-1; D unresolved. CDR1 is MGHRA and CDR2 is YSYEKL in the germline V gene. The CDR3 runs to 8 residues. Here the CDR3 reads CASSQTPF. The CDR3 bases are TGCGCCAGCAGCCAAACCCCGTTC.

This clonotype was seen more than once but under ten times. This chain uses TRBV29-1 with TRBJ2-3, with D possibly TRBD2 on 6 matching bases. The CDR3 sequence is 14 residues long. Deletions cut 6 bases from V and 1 base from J, with 14 bases between. Germline V gene data show CDR1 as SQVTM and CDR2 as ANQGSEA. The CDR3 nucleotides are TGCAGCGTCAATCGGGGGACTCGCACAGATACGCAGTATTTT. As protein: CSVNRGTRTDTQYF.

This CDR3 reads CSPPYGYTF. The CDR3 region has the DNA TGCAGTCCTCCATATGGCTACACCTTC. V and J are TRBV20-1 and TRBJ1-2; D unclear. The CDR3 extends over 9 amino acids. Trimming pared 8 bases from V and 5 bases from J, leaving 6 bases between. Germline CDR1 is DFQATT and CDR2 is SNEGSKA (reference sequence).

V is TRBV27 and J is TRBJ2-1; the D call may be TRBD1 or TRBD2 (5 bases each). Germline assignment: CDR1 MNHEY and CDR2 SMNVEV (reference sequence). The ends were cut back, 4 bases at V and 0 bases at J, with 13 bases in the middle. This CDR3 region has 16 residues. CDR3 loop: CASSSQGRSSYNEQFF. The DNA for the CDR3 is TGTGCCAGCAGTTCGCAGGGACGTAGCTCCTACAATGAGCAGTTCTTC.

The table lists this clonotype with a few counts. The chain couples TRBV27 to TRBJ2-5; 9 bases align to TRBD1. V lost 5 bases and J lost 4; bases outside the gene matches: 11. CDR1 is MNHEY, CDR2 SMNVEV, per germline (reference sequence). The CDR3 covers 16 residues. The CDR3 loop is CASSVRRGQGIETQYF. For the CDR3, the DNA is TGTGCCAGCAGTGTAAGAAGGGGACAGGGTATAGAGACCCAGTACTTC.

This clonotype was seen more than once but under ten times. The chain links TRBV20-1 to TRBJ2-1; 9 nucleotides line up with TRBD2. Germline values: CDR1 DFQATT, CDR2 SNEGSKA (reference sequence). The CDR3 is made up of 15 amino acids. V lost 3 bases to trimming and J lost 10 bases; unmatched junction nucleotides: 13. The CDR3 nucleotides read TGCAGTGCTAGTTCTAGCCGCGGGAGGGCGGGGGAGCAGTTCTTC. It is translated as CSASSSRGRAGEQFF.

This chain links TRBV7-9 with TRBJ1-4; 8 bases line up with TRBD1. The CDR3 runs 15 residues. Germline values: CDR1 SEHNR, CDR2 FQNEAQ (reference sequence). The V gene end was trimmed by 0 bases and the J gene end by 6 bases; junction bases not matched to a gene: 3. The CDR3: CASSLAGRGHEKLFF. The CDR3 nucleotides read TGTGCCAGCAGCTTAGCGGGCAGGGGGCATGAAAAACTGTTTTTT.

This clonotype was recorded a few times. DNA of the CDR3: TGTGCCAGCAGCCAAGATAGGAGTAAATTGAACTATGGCTACACCTTC. This sequence encodes CASSQDRSKLNYGYTF. V is TRBV3-1 and J is TRBJ1-2; D unresolved. V lost 0 bases and J 2 bases, leaving 13 bases between the germline ends. The germline V gene encodes CDR1 LGHDT and CDR2 YNNKEL (reference sequence). The CDR3 contains 16 residues.

This rearrangement joins TRBV7-9 to TRBJ1-1; perhaps TRBD1 as D (6 bases). Germline values: CDR1 SEHNR, CDR2 FQNEAQ (reference sequence). CDR3 length equals 11 residues. V lost 5 bases and J lost 9, with 10 bases in between. The CDR3 DNA is TGTGCCAGCAGCCTAGGGGACAAAGCTTTCTTT. Translation: CASSLGDKAFF. Based on the CDR3 plus reference TRBV7-9 and TRBJ1-1, the full variable domain is DTGVSQNPRHKITKRGQNVTFRCDPISEHNRLYWYRQTLGQGPEFLTYFQNEAQLEKSRLLSDRFSAERPKGSFSTLEIQRTEQGDSAMYLCASSLGDKAFFGQGTRLTVV.

The CDR3 DNA is TGCGCCAGCAGCCAAGTCGTGGGGAACACCGGGGAGCTGTTTTTT. Protein: CASSQVVGNTGELFF. The chain uses TRBV4-3 and TRBJ2-2; D ambiguous. The V end lost 1 base, the J end lost 1 base, and 7 bases lay between the germline ends. This CDR3 has 15 amino acids. Germline V gene data show CDR1 as LGHNA and CDR2 as YSLEER.

The rearrangement uses TRBV7-8 and TRBJ1-3; D remains ambiguous. Germline V gene lookup returns CDR1 SGHVS and CDR2 FQNEAQ. This CDR3 comprises 14 residues. Trimming shortened V by 3 bases and J by 0 bases, and 6 bases separated the two germline ends. Here the CDR3 reads CASSFEYSGNTIYF. In DNA form, the CDR3 reads TGTGCCAGCAGCTTCGAGTACTCTGGAAACACCATATATTTT.

This clonotype was counted a few times. This sequence joins TRBV27 and TRBJ2-5, with 7 bases fitting TRBD1. The junction had 14 bases not matched to a gene; V was cut back by 5 bases and J by 5 bases. The length of the CDR3 is 16 residues. The V gene's germline CDR1 is MNHEY and CDR2 SMNVEV (reference sequence). CDR3 loop: CASSPTPPGGFETQYF. CDR3 nucleotides: TGTGCCAGCAGTCCGACCCCACCAGGGGGTTTTGAGACCCAGTACTTC.

This clonotype was counted between two and nine times. V usage is TRBV13 and J usage is TRBJ2-7; weak D call: TRBD1 (5 bases). The germline V gene has CDR1 PRHDT and CDR2 FYEKMQ (reference sequence). This CDR3 is built from 14 residues. The ends were cut back, 3 bases at V and 6 bases at J, with 15 bases in the middle. In DNA form, the CDR3 reads TGTGCCAGCAGCTTCGGACAAGATAAGGGCGAGCAGTACTTC. This codes for CASSFGQDKGEQYF.

This rearrangement joins TRBV10-3 to TRBJ1-2; D unresolved. The germline gives CDR1 ENHRY, CDR2 SYGVKD. The CDR3 is 12 amino acids. Between the trimmed V and J ends, which lost 6 bases and 1 base, there was a span of 6 bases. For the CDR3, the DNA is TGTGCCATCAGGACGGATAACTATGGCTACACCTTC. Protein product: CAIRTDNYGYTF.

This clonotype was observed a handful of times. The chain couples TRBV3-1 to TRBJ2-1, with 9 nucleotides matching TRBD1. CDR3 length: 16 amino acids. CDR1 LGHDT and CDR2 YNNKEL come from the germline V gene (reference sequence). V was pared by 4 bases and J by 6 bases, with 10 bases of the junction left unmatched. The CDR3 nucleotides read TGTGCCAGCAGCCCCATCGCGGGACAGGGAACCAATGAGCAGTTCTTC. Its translation: CASSPIAGQGTNEQFF.

The chain recombines TRBV6-1 with TRBJ1-5; TRBD1 matches 9 bases. After removal of 5 bases from V and 6 bases from J, the junction contained 8 bases not matched to a gene. This CDR3 has 15 amino acids. The germline CDR1 and CDR2 sequences are MNHNS and SASEGT. The CDR3 sequence is CASSSHTGGSQPQHF. As DNA, the CDR3 is TGTGCCAGCAGTAGTCACACAGGGGGCAGTCAGCCCCAGCATTTT.

The chain has TRBV20-1 and TRBJ2-3; D is uncertain. The CDR3 is 16 residues long. Between the trimmed V and J ends, which lost 1 base and 4 bases, there was a span of 18 bases. CDR1 is DFQATT, CDR2 SNEGSKA, per germline (reference sequence). The CDR3 region is CSARGANSRRPDTQYF. CDR3 DNA sequence: TGCAGTGCTAGAGGGGCTAACTCACGGAGACCAGATACGCAGTATTTT.

The chain is built from TRBV24-1 and TRBJ2-3; perhaps TRBD1 as D (6 bases). The germline gives CDR1 KGHDR, CDR2 SFDVKD. V was pared by 10 bases and J by 2 bases, with 15 bases between. This CDR3 contains 14 residues. The CDR3 bases are TGTGCCACGTCAACAGGGTTCGCCACAGATACGCAGTATTTT. Amino acid sequence: CATSTGFATDTQYF.

The CDR3 here is CASSPGEQGAEAFF. CDR3 DNA sequence: TGCGCCAGCAGCCCGGGGGAACAGGGGGCTGAAGCTTTCTTT. V and J are TRBV5-1 and TRBJ1-1; TRBD1 agrees at 8 bases. Germline V gives CDR1 SGHRS, CDR2 YFSETQ. The CDR3 runs to 14 residues. Germline trimming cut 4 bases from V and 6 bases from J; bases unmatched to any gene: 8.

This clonotype was picked up a small number of times. The chain carries TRBV12-3 or TRBV12-4 and TRBJ2-7; D ambiguous. The CDR3 sequence is 14 residues long. Trimming took off 6 bases at V and 1 base at J, with 13 bases between the two ends. The CDR3 reads CASRGQRVSYEQYF. CDR3 in DNA: TGTGCCAGCAGGGGCCAGCGAGTGTCCTACGAGCAGTACTTC.